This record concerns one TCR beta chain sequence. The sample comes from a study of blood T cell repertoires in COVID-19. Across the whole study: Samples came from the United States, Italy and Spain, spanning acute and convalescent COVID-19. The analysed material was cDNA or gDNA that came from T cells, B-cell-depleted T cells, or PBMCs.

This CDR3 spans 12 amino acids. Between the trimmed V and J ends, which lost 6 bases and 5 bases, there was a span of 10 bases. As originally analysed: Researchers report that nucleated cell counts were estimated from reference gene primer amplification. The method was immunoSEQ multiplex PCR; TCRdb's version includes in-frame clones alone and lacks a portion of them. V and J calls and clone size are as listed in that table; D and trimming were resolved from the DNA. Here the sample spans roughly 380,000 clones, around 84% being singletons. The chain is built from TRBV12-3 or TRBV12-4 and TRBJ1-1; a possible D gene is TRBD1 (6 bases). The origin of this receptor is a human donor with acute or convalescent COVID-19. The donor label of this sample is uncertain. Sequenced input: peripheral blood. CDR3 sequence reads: CASRVQGTEAFF. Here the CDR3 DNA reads TGTGCCAGCAGGGTACAGGGAACTGAAGCTTTCTTT.